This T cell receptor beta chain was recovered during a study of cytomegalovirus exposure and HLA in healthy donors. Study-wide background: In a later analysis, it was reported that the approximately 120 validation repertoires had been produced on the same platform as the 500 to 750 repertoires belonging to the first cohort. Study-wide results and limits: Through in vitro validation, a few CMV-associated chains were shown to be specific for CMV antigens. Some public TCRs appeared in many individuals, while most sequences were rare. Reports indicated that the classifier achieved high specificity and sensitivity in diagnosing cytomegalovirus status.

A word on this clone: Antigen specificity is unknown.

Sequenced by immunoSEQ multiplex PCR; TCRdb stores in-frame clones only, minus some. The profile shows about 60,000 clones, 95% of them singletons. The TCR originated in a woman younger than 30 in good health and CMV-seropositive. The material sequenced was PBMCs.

The CDR3 DNA follows: TGTGCCAGCTCAAAAAGGGACAGGGGGCTTGAAGCTTTCTTT. Protein sequence: CASSKRDRGLEAFF. The J gene is TRBJ1-1, the V gene TRBV18, with TRBD1 matching over 12 bases. Germline V CDR1 and CDR2: KGHSH, LQKENI. The CDR3 sequence is 14 residues long. V lost 5 bases, J lost 7 bases, and 5 bases stayed unmatched. Full variable domain (rest looked up from reference TRBV18 and TRBJ1-1): NAGVMQNPRHLVRRRGQEARLRCSPMKGHSHVYWYRQLPEEGLKFMVYLQKENIIDESGMPKERFSAEFPKEGPSILRIQQVVRGDSAAYFCASSKRDRGLEAFFGQGTRLTVV.